The 21 T cell receptor beta chains below come from one sample, sequenced in a study of T-cell memory formation after mild COVID-19 (dated by TCRdb to about 2021). Libraries were prepared through 5' RACE. TCRdb names Illumina NovaSeq 6000 as the instrument used. Starting from the raw public reads, TCRdb applied fastp trimming at Q25, assembled clones with MiXCR and retained in-frame beta chains. Identical CDR3 protein sequences are pooled into one entry, listed with their most common genes and DNA. In all, the sample holds 65,000 to 90,000 distinct CDR3 sequences, and about 13% of those were seen once. The biggest ten clones account for about 40% of the sample. Sequencing input: PBMCs or a T cell subset sorted from them (not recorded which). These receptors were obtained from a man between 18 and 35 years old who had mild COVID-19 (a few samples of this study predate the infection). The sample titles of this study are shuffled in the database, so cell type and time point are left out; the donor was told from shared clones.

This chain connects TRBV5-5 to TRBJ2-7, with D unresolved. Germline values: CDR1 SGHKS, CDR2 YYEKEE (reference sequence). There are 13 residues in the CDR3. Trimming took 2 bases from V and 3 from J, leaving 9 bases between them. This CDR3 reads CASSFGPFYEQYV. The CDR3 nucleotides read TGTGCCAGCAGCTTCGGTCCTTTCTACGAGCAGTACGTC.

This clonotype has more than one count but fewer than ten. The CDR3 DNA follows: TGTGCCAGCAGCCCCCACGACTGGATAGCGGGGGATTACGAGCAGTACGTC. Encoded protein: CASSPHDWIAGDYEQYV. The chain uses TRBV7-2 and TRBJ2-7, with 9 positions matching TRBD2. Germline V gene sequence: CDR1 SGHTA, CDR2 FQGNSA. Losses at the gene ends were 5 bases for V and 4 bases for J; bases not matched to a gene: 15. The CDR3 spans 17 residues.

The chain recombines TRBV5-1 with TRBJ2-7; weak D call: TRBD2 (5 bases). Trimming shortened V by 0 bases and J by 6 bases, and 10 bases separated the two germline ends. The V gene's germline CDR1 is SGHRS and CDR2 YFSETQ. The CDR3 extends over 13 amino acids. Here the CDR3 DNA reads TGCGCCAGCAGCTTGGGAGGGATCGGCGAGCAGTACGTC. Amino acid sequence: CASSLGGIGEQYV.

This clonotype was found a few times. The V gene is TRBV11-2, the J gene TRBJ2-3; D might be TRBD1 (6 bases). Germline values: CDR1 SGHAT, CDR2 FQNNGV. Deletions cut 5 bases from V and 9 bases from J, with 27 bases between. The CDR3 sequence is 17 residues long. The CDR3 is CASSTVTGTLNRGTQYF. DNA of the CDR3: TGTGCCAGCAGCACTGTGACCGGGACACTGAACCGGGGAACGCAGTATTTT.

This clonotype was seen a few times. This chain joins TRBV4-3 and TRBJ2-1; 11 nucleotides align to TRBD2. The J segment lost 8 bases and the V segment lost 1 base, leaving 10 bases of the junction unmatched. The germline V gene encodes CDR1 LGHNA and CDR2 YSLEER. The CDR3 extends over 17 amino acids. For the CDR3, the DNA is TGCGCCAGCAGCCAAGTGATGTTAGCGGGGGGGCCTTATGAGCAGTTCTTC. Amino acids: CASSQVMLAGGPYEQFF.

J is TRBJ1-1 and V is TRBV6-6; D is ambiguous. Germline CDR1 is MNHNY and CDR2 is SVGAGI (reference sequence). CDR3 size: 11 residues. Trimming shortened V by 9 bases and J by 4 bases, and 9 bases separated the two germline ends. This CDR3 is CASYGGTEAFF. The CDR3 DNA sequence: TGTGCCAGTTACGGAGGCACTGAAGCTTTCTTT.

This clonotype was detected ten times or more. The chain links TRBV10-3 to TRBJ2-7, with 7 bases lining up with TRBD1. The CDR3 sequence is 15 residues long. V gave up 4 bases and J gave up 2 bases; unmatched junction bases: 8. Germline V gives CDR1 ENHRY, CDR2 SYGVKD. The CDR3 bases are TGTGCCATCAGTGGGGGGAAGACAGGGCCCTACGAGCAGTACTTC. This encodes CAISGGKTGPYEQYF.

The V and J genes are TRBV7-2 and TRBJ2-3; 10 bases are a match to TRBD2. From germline, CDR1 is SGHTA and CDR2 FQGNSA. J lost 5 bases, V lost 3 bases, and 8 bases had no gene match. The CDR3 runs 16 residues. The CDR3 nucleotides are TGTGCCAGCAGCTTCCAGCGGGGGGGCTTGGTAGATACGCAGTATTTT. Translation: CASSFQRGGLVDTQYF.

The sample holds many counts of this clonotype. The chain combines TRBV29-1 with TRBJ2-3, with D perhaps assigned TRBD1 or TRBD2 (5 bases each). CDR1 is SQVTM, CDR2 ANQGSEA, per germline. Between the trimmed V and J ends, which lost 2 bases and 4 bases, there was a span of 16 bases. The CDR3 has 15 amino acids. CDR3 sequence reads: CSVETPQGVPDTQYF. CDR3 in DNA: TGCAGCGTTGAAACCCCCCAGGGAGTACCAGATACGCAGTATTTT.

This clonotype was seen more than once but under ten times. The CDR3, as DNA: TGTGCCAGCAGTTACTCGGGGAGTAATCAGCCCCAGCATTTT. Translating gives CASSYSGSNQPQHF. The chain couples TRBV6-2 or TRBV6-3 to TRBJ1-5; D call uncertain. The CDR3 is 14 residues long. The germline V gene has CDR1 MNHEY and CDR2 SVGEGT. V was shortened by 0 bases and J by 4 bases, with 7 bases between the two germline ends.

The chain recombines TRBV27 with TRBJ2-3; tentatively, D is TRBD2 (6 bases). CDR1 and CDR2 from the germline V gene are MNHEY and SMNVEV (reference sequence). V dropped 3 bases and J dropped 2 bases, with 9 bases sitting between them. This CDR3 spans 14 amino acids. The CDR3 sequence is CASSLAGNTDTQYF. The CDR3 DNA sequence: TGTGCCAGCAGTTTGGCGGGAAACACAGATACGCAGTATTTT.

The chain is built from TRBV20-1 and TRBJ1-3; the D is unclear. Germline CDR1 reads DFQATT; CDR2 reads SNEGSKA (reference sequence). This CDR3 comprises 13 residues. The germline V and J ends were trimmed by 0 bases and 0 bases, with 3 bases remaining between them. CDR3 in amino acids: CSAREVSGNTIYF. Written as DNA, the CDR3 is TGCAGTGCTAGAGAAGTCTCTGGAAACACCATATATTTT.

This clonotype was counted only a few times. The CDR3 sequence is CASSFGLRAAYQETQYF. The CDR3 region has the DNA TGTGCCAGCAGTTTTGGGCTCCGGGCCGCGTACCAAGAGACCCAGTACTTC. V and J are TRBV12-3 or TRBV12-4 and TRBJ2-5; D is uncertain. The ends were cut back, 3 bases at V and 0 bases at J, with 17 bases in the middle. This CDR3 has 17 residues.

The rearrangement links TRBV4-1 to TRBJ2-2; D gene ambiguous. From germline, CDR1 is MGHRA and CDR2 YSYEKL. The V and J ends lost 1 base and 4 bases respectively, with 7 bases between them. The CDR3 loop spans 14 amino acids. The CDR3 DNA reads as TGCGCCAGCAGCCAAGTCCCATTCACCGGGGAGCTGTTTTTT. It is translated as CASSQVPFTGELFF.

In this sample, this clonotype turned up a few times. The genes are TRBV10-2 and TRBJ2-5; D may be TRBD2 (5 bases). Germline V CDR1 and CDR2: WSHSY, SAAADI. V dropped 3 bases and J dropped 2 bases, with 10 bases sitting between them. This CDR3 has 14 residues. In DNA form, the CDR3 reads TGCGCCAGCAGTGACAGCAGGAGGCAAGAGACCCAGTACTTC. Residues: CASSDSRRQETQYF.

This clonotype is deemed medium-sized. This rearrangement joins TRBV7-3 to TRBJ2-1, with 11 bases matching TRBD1. The CDR3 spans 15 residues. Germline loops: CDR1 SGHTA, CDR2 FQGTGA. After removal of 6 bases from V and 3 bases from J, the junction contained 4 bases not matched to a gene. DNA for the CDR3: TGTGCCAGCAGTCCCGGGACAGGGGGCTACAATGAGCAGTTCTTC. Protein product: CASSPGTGGYNEQFF.

This clonotype was observed many times. The J gene is TRBJ2-1, the V gene TRBV29-1; 8 positions agree with TRBD2. This CDR3 is built from 14 residues. Germline-derived CDR1 and CDR2 are SQVTM and ANQGSEA. With V trimmed by 2 bases and J by 2 bases, 2 bases remained unmatched. CDR3 in amino acids: CSVEKAGAYNEQFF. CDR3 sequence (DNA): TGCAGCGTTGAAAAAGCGGGGGCCTACAATGAGCAGTTCTTC.

The chain has TRBV5-1 and TRBJ1-2; 7 bases fit TRBD1. CDR3 length equals 13 residues. CDR1 is SGHRS and CDR2 is YFSETQ in the germline V gene. Trimming at V came to 7 bases and at J to 8 bases, leaving 11 bases not matched to a gene. The CDR3 sequence: CASGSTGTGGYTF. The CDR3 bases are TGCGCCAGCGGATCGACAGGGACCGGCGGCTACACCTTC. The full variable domain, in which reference TRBV5-1 and TRBJ1-2 provide the parts outside the CDR3, is KAGVTQTPRYLIKTRGQQVTLSCSPISGHRSVSWYQQTPGQGLQFLFEYFSETQRNKGNFPGRFSGRQFSNSRSEMNVSTLELGDSALYLCASGSTGTGGYTFGSGTRLTVV.

The genes are TRBV4-1 and TRBJ2-1; no reliable D call. The CDR3 has 12 amino acids. CDR1 is MGHRA and CDR2 is YSYEKL in the germline V gene. The V end lost 3 bases, the J end lost 8 bases, and 8 bases lay between the germline ends. The CDR3 reads CASSQAMDEQFF. The CDR3 DNA is TGCGCCAGCAGCCAGGCCATGGATGAGCAGTTCTTC.

This clonotype has more than one count but fewer than ten. This chain links TRBV9 with TRBJ2-7, with 9 bases aligning to TRBD2. CDR1 is SGDLS and CDR2 is YYNGEE in the germline V gene. Trimming at V came to 4 bases and at J to 5 bases, leaving 7 bases not matched to a gene. The CDR3 length is 14 residues. The CDR3 protein is CASSSGLAMHEQYF. CDR3 coding DNA: TGTGCCAGCAGCTCCGGACTAGCGATGCACGAGCAGTACTTC.

This clonotype has ten or more counts. The V and J genes are TRBV29-1 and TRBJ2-1; 9 bases are shared with TRBD2. The CDR3 length is 12 residues. Germline assignment: CDR1 SQVTM and CDR2 ANQGSEA. Germline trimming cut 7 bases from V and 8 bases from J; bases unmatched to any gene: 6. CDR3 nucleotides: TGCAGCGAGGCTAGCGGGGTTGATGAGCAGTTCTTC. Amino acids: CSEASGVDEQFF.